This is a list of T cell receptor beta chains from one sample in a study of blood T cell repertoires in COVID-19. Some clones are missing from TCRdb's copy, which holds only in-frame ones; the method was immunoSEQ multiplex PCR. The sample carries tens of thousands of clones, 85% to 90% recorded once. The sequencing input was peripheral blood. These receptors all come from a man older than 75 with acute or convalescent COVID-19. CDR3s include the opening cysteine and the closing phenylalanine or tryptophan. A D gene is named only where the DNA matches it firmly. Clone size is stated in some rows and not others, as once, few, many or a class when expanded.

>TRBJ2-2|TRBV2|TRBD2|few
TGTGCCAGCAGTTCCGGGACTAGCGGGACCGGGGAGCTGTTTTTT
CASSSGTSGTGELFF
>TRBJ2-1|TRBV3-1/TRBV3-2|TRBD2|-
TGTGCCAGCGGGGGGACTAGCTCCTACAATGAGCAGTTCTTC
CASGGTSSYNEQFF
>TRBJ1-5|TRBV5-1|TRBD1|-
TGCGCCAGCAGCGAAGGACAGGGCAATCAGCCCCAGCATTTT
CASSEGQGNQPQHF
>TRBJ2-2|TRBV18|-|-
TGTGCCAGCTCGCAACTAGACACCGGGGAGCTGTTTTTT
CASSQLDTGELFF
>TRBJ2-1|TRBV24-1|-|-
TGTGCCACCAGTGGGCAGAACTACAATGAGCAGTTCTTC
CATSGQNYNEQFF
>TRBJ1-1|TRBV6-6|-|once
TGTGCCAGCACCGGCGCGGGGAACACTGAAGCTTTCTTT
CASTGAGNTEAFF
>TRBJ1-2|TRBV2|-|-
TGTGCCAGCAGTGAAGGGGGGGGCGCCTATGGCTACACCTTC
CASSEGGGAYGYTF
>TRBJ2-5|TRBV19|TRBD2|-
TGTGCCAGTAGTATTTTATCTAGCGGGAGTAAAGAGACCCAGTACTTC
CASSILSSGSKETQYF
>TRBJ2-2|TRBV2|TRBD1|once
TGTGCCAGCAGTTTTGACAGGGACACCGGGGAGCTGTTTTTT
CASSFDRDTGELFF
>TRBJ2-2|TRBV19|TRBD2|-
TGTGCCAGTAGTATTGGGCTAGCGGGGATCGCGAACACCGGGGAGCTGTTTTTT
CASSIGLAGIANTGELFF
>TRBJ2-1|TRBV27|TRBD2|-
TGTGCCAGCACCCTGGGGACTAGCGGGTTCAATGAGCAGTTCTTC
CASTLGTSGFNEQFF
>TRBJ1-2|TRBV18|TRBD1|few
TGTGCCAGCTCACCGGGACAGCGCTATGGCTACACCTTC
CASSPGQRYGYTF
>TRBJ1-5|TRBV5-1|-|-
TGCGCCAGCAGCTTGGGTAACAATCAGCCCCAGCATTTT
CASSLGNNQPQHF
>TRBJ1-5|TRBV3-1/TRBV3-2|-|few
TGTGCCAGCAGCCAAGGAGGGGGTCAGCCCCAGCATTTT
CASSQGGGQPQHF
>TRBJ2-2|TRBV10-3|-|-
TGTGCCATCAGTGAGTCCCGGACTTACACCGGGGAGCTGTTTTTT
CAISESRTYTGELFF
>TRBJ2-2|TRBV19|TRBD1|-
TGTGCCAGTAGGAACGGACAGGGGGCCGCGAACACCGGGGAGCTGTTTTTT
CASRNGQGAANTGELFF
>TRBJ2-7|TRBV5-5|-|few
TGTGCCAGCAGCTCGAGCCTAGTATTCTCCTACGAGCAGTACTTC
CASSSSLVFSYEQYF
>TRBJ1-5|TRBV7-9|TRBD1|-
TGTGCCAGCAGCCGGGACAGTGGAAGCAATCAGCCCCAGCATTTT
CASSRDSGSNQPQHF
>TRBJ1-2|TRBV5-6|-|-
TGTGCCAGCGGCTATGAGATCGATGGCTACACCTTC
CASGYEIDGYTF
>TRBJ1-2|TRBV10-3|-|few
TGTGCCATCAGTGAGTCGGGGCAGGGGCGTCCTTATGGCTACACCTTC
CAISESGQGRPYGYTF
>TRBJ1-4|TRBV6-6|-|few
TGTGCCAGCAGTAGAACCGGGGGGGTTAATGAAAAACTGTTTTTT
CASSRTGGVNEKLFF
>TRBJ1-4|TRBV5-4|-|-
TGTGCCAGCAGCTTCCGGGGGTTTAATGAAAAACTGTTTTTT
CASSFRGFNEKLFF
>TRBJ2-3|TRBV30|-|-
TGTGCCTGGAAGGGGGCGGGGCTGGATACGCAGTATTTT
CAWKGAGLDTQYF
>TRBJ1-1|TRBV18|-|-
TGTGCCAGCTCACCGCGGGTCACTGAAGCTTTCTTT
CASSPRVTEAFF
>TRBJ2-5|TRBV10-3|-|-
TGTGCCATCAGTCAAGGGGCCGCCGGGGGTGTCCAGTACTTC
CAISQGAAGGVQYF
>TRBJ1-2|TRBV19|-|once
TGTGCCAGTAGGCCCCCCCCTTACAGTACACCTAACTATGGCTACACCTTC
CASRPPPYSTPNYGYTF
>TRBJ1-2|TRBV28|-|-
TGTGCCAGCAGTTTGGGGCAGGGTGGCTACACCTTC
CASSLGQGGYTF
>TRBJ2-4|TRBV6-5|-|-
TGTGCCAGCAGCCGCGGAGGGTCCGAGGACATTCAGTACTTC
CASSRGGSEDIQYF